This TCR beta chain was sequenced in a study of yellow fever vaccine responses in identical twins. Germline-derived CDR1 and CDR2 are SQVTM and ANQGSEA. Trimming removed 0 bases from V and 1 base from J; junction bases left unmatched: 17. CDR3 length equals 20 residues. This clonotype was recorded once. MiXCR, run by TCRdb on the RT-PCR reads, gives a single entry per CDR3 protein. The sample includes 3,500 to 4,500 distinct CDR3 sequences, approximately 83% of them seen just once. The receptor's source is a woman between 18 and 29 years old who received the yellow fever vaccine. The chain couples TRBV29-1 to TRBJ1-2; 10 bases agree with TRBD1. Sequencing used T cells from blood (PBMCs), unsorted or a sorted subset (not recorded which), obtained before or after yellow fever vaccination (not recorded which). CDR3: CSVEDRAKWDRGQFNYGYTF. The CDR3 coding sequence is TGCAGCGTTGAAGATCGGGCCAAGTGGGACAGGGGACAGTTTAACTATGGCTACACCTTC.